The following is a T cell receptor (beta chain) sequence with its context. This specimen belongs to a study of blood T cell repertoires in COVID-19. About the study: Collection of acute and convalescent COVID-19 samples took place in the United States, Italy and Spain. Sources were T cells, B-cell-depleted T cells, or PBMCs; the material itself was cDNA or gDNA.

Per the original methods: Quantification of nucleated cells was approximated via reference gene primer amplification. The repertoire was sequenced with immunoSEQ multiplex PCR; TCRdb's copy has only in-frame clones and lacks some. That table gives V, J and clone size, and the DNA gave D and trimming. Altogether under 150,000 clones are present, 85% being singletons, with the ten largest covering 2.5% to 3%. The sample was peripheral blood. The receptor comes from a woman aged 40 to 50 with active or convalescent COVID-19.

The CDR3 loop reads CAWSQALAVANYGYTF. CDR3 sequence (DNA): TGTGCCTGGTCTCAGGCTTTAGCGGTAGCTAACTATGGCTACACCTTC. The gene calls are TRBV30 and TRBJ1-2; D remains ambiguous. CDR1 is GTSNPN, CDR2 SVGIG, per germline (reference sequence). The CDR3 is 16 amino acids. V dropped 5 bases and J dropped 0 bases, with 19 bases sitting between them.